The 11 T cell receptor beta chains listed next were all sequenced from one sample in a study of blood T cells in healthy people across ages. A second 7 to 11 cycle PCR used barcoded and J-beta primers. Using its own MiXCR run on the 5' RACE reads, TCRdb lists one record per CDR3 protein. Of approximately 700,000 distinct CDR3 sequences listed, less than 40% were seen once; the top ten hold roughly 15%. Sequencing was carried out using blood. The receptors stem from an elderly woman in good health.

This clonotype was observed at least ten times. The J gene is TRBJ2-7, the V gene TRBV10-3; possibly TRBD1 for D (5 bases). This CDR3 is built from 14 residues. Trimming took 3 bases from V and 3 from J, leaving 12 bases between them. Germline V lookup: CDR1 ENHRY, CDR2 SYGVKD. For the CDR3, the DNA is TGTGCCATCAGTGACGGCAGAACAGGCTACGAGCAGTACTTC. Protein product: CAISDGRTGYEQYF.

The sample holds many counts of this clonotype. The V and J genes are TRBV4-2 and TRBJ2-3; D unresolved. Trimming removed 3 bases from V and 3 bases from J, with 13 bases in between. This CDR3 is built from 15 residues. CDR1 and CDR2 from the germline V gene are LGHNA and YNFKEQ. In DNA, the CDR3 is TGTGCCAGCAGCCAGGTTACTCGAAGGACAGATACGCAGTATTTT. It yields the protein CASSQVTRRTDTQYF.

This chain connects TRBV9 to TRBJ2-7; D unresolved. This CDR3 has 16 amino acids. The V gene's germline CDR1 is SGDLS and CDR2 YYNGEE. V lost 4 bases to trimming and J lost 4 bases, with 21 bases between them. The CDR3 loop is CASSPLSAASTYEQYF. The CDR3 DNA reads as TGTGCCAGCAGCCCCCTCTCGGCTGCATCTACTTACGAGCAGTACTTC.

V is TRBV7-2 and J is TRBJ2-1, with D hard to call. This CDR3 is built from 16 residues. The germline V gene has CDR1 SGHTA and CDR2 FQGNSA. The V end was cut by 1 base, the J end by 4 bases, with 14 bases between. CDR3 coding DNA: TGTGCCAGCAGCTTAGGCGGAAGGAGAATATACAATGAGCAGTTCTTC. This gives the protein CASSLGGRRIYNEQFF.

CDR3 sequence: CASSVTGANQPQHF. In DNA form, the CDR3 reads TGTGCCAGCAGCGTCACGGGGGCGAATCAGCCCCAGCATTTT. This sequence joins TRBV9 and TRBJ1-5; perhaps TRBD1 as D (6 bases). This CDR3 has 14 residues. V shed 2 bases and J shed 4 bases, with 10 bases lying between them. Germline CDR1 SGDLS, CDR2 YYNGEE.

This clonotype was observed many times. The chain couples TRBV6-1 to TRBJ2-7; maybe TRBD2 (6 bases). This CDR3 has 13 residues. Trimming pared 0 bases from V and 8 bases from J, leaving 11 bases between. Germline V gene lookup returns CDR1 MNHNS and CDR2 SASEGT. The CDR3 spells CASSEATSSKQYF. The CDR3 coding sequence is TGTGCCAGCAGTGAAGCAACTAGCTCCAAGCAGTACTTC.

This clonotype appeared many times. V gene TRBV6-6 combines with J gene TRBJ1-1; D gene ambiguous. Germline V gives CDR1 MNHNY, CDR2 SVGAGI (reference sequence). The germline V and J ends were trimmed by 5 bases and 1 base, with 11 bases remaining between them. CDR3 length equals 14 residues. CDR3 sequence (DNA): TGTGCCAGCAGTACGTCAGGCTCGAACACTGAAGCTTTCTTT. It translates to CASSTSGSNTEAFF.

This clonotype was counted many times. The chain couples TRBV24-1 to TRBJ2-3; D is possibly TRBD1 (5 bases). V was pared by 4 bases and J by 2 bases, with 12 bases between. Germline V gene lookup returns CDR1 KGHDR and CDR2 SFDVKD. The CDR3 contains 15 residues. CDR3 DNA sequence: TGTGCCACCAGTGACCTTGACAGTTACACAGATACGCAGTATTTT. This encodes CATSDLDSYTDTQYF.

This clonotype was counted between two and nine times. This chain uses TRBV10-3 with TRBJ1-3; 8 nucleotides align to TRBD1. Trimming removed 8 bases from V and 4 bases from J; junction bases left unmatched: 1. This CDR3 is 12 amino acids long. Germline CDR1 ENHRY, CDR2 SYGVKD. CDR3 amino acids: CAIQGAGNTIYF. In DNA form, the CDR3 reads TGTGCCATCCAGGGGGCAGGAAACACCATATATTTT.

The sample holds a few counts of this clonotype. This clone may be a read error of a much larger clone one base away. The chain links TRBV12-3 or TRBV12-4 to TRBJ2-5; possibly TRBD1 or TRBD2 for D (6 bases each). The V end lost 3 bases, the J end lost 11 bases, and 22 bases lay between the germline ends. The CDR3 loop spans 15 amino acids. CDR3 nucleotide sequence: TGTGCCAGCAGTTTGTCCCGAGGGGGGTTCAATGAGCAGTACTTC. This gives the protein CASSLSRGGFNEQYF.

This clonotype came up many times. The chain carries TRBV5-1 and TRBJ2-1, with TRBD2 matching over 8 bases. Unmatched junction bases numbered 10, after V lost 0 bases and J lost 8 bases. Germline V CDR1 and CDR2: SGHRS, YFSETQ. CDR3 size: 16 residues. CDR3 in amino acids: CASSLVGTSLGYEQFF. CDR3 nucleotide sequence: TGCGCCAGCAGCTTGGTTGGGACTAGTCTTGGCTATGAGCAGTTCTTC.